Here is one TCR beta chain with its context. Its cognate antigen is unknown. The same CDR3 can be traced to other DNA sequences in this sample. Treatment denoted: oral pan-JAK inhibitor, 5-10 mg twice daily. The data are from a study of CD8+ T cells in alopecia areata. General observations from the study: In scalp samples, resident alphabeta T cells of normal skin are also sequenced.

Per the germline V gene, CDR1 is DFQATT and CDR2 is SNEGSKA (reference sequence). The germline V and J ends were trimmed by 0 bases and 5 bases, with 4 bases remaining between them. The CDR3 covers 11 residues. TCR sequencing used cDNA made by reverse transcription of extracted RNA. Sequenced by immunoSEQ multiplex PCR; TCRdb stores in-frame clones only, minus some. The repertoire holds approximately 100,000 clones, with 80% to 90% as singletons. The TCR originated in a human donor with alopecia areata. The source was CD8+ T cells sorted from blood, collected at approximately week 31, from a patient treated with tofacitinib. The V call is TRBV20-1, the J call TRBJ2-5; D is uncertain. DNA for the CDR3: TGCAGTGCTAGAGAGGGCGAGACCCAGTACTTC. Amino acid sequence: CSAREGETQYF.